Below are 19 T cell receptor beta chains sequenced from a single sample in a study of blood T cell repertoires in COVID-19. Only in-frame clones appear in the TCRdb table, and some are missing; sequencing was by immunoSEQ multiplex PCR. The sample contains about 60,000 clones, around 88% of which appear only once. Sequenced: peripheral blood. The source of these receptors is a man aged 55 to 70 with acute or convalescent COVID-19.

V gene TRBV5-8 combines with J gene TRBJ1-5, with D maybe TRBD1 (5 bases). The CDR3 runs to 15 residues. CDR1 is SGHTS, CDR2 YDEGEE, per germline. V was clipped by 0 bases and J by 0 bases, with 7 bases between them. The chain's CDR3 is CASSLGQLSNQPQHF. The CDR3 nucleotides read TGTGCCAGCAGCTTGGGACAGCTTAGCAATCAGCCCCAGCATTTT. The full variable domain, its missing parts supplied by reference TRBV5-8 and TRBJ1-5, is EAGVTQSPTHLIKTRGQQATLRCSPISGHTSVYWYQQALGLGLQFLLWYDEGEERNRGNFPPRFSGRQFPNYSSELNVNALELEDSALYLCASSLGQLSNQPQHFGDGTRLSIL.

The chain joins TRBV7-9 to TRBJ2-1, with 7 bases identical to TRBD2. The V segment lost 4 bases and the J segment 4 bases; nucleotides outside the gene matches: 13. Germline loops: CDR1 SEHNR, CDR2 FQNEAQ (reference sequence). CDR3 length: 17 amino acids. CDR3 region: CASSSFSAPSGYNEQFF. In nucleotides, the CDR3 is TGTGCCAGCAGCTCCTTTTCAGCACCTAGCGGATACAATGAGCAGTTCTTC.

The gene calls are TRBV20-1 and TRBJ1-6, with D unresolved. This CDR3 contains 13 residues. CDR1 and CDR2 from the germline V gene are DFQATT and SNEGSKA (reference sequence). The V and J ends lost 3 bases and 7 bases respectively, with 10 bases between them. The CDR3 DNA is TGCAGTGCTAGTAGGACTTCGAATTCACCCCTCCACTTT. This gives the protein CSASRTSNSPLHF.

The rearrangement uses TRBV19 and TRBJ2-3; 7 nucleotides match TRBD1. Germline V gives CDR1 LNHDA, CDR2 SQIVND (reference sequence). The ends lost 6 bases at V and 0 bases at J; junction bases unmatched: 12. This CDR3 spans 17 amino acids. CDR3 sequence reads: CASSRPLGDRSTDTQYF. DNA for the CDR3: TGTGCCAGTAGCCGACCGTTGGGGGACAGAAGCACAGATACGCAGTATTTT.

The CDR3 here is CASSLTGYAGETQYF. In DNA form, the CDR3 reads TGCGCCAGCAGCCTGACAGGGTATGCAGGAGAGACCCAGTACTTC. The chain is built from TRBV5-1 and TRBJ2-5; 7 bases map to TRBD1. V was pared by 4 bases and J by 4 bases, with 10 bases of the junction left unmatched. Germline loops: CDR1 SGHRS, CDR2 YFSETQ. The CDR3 contains 15 residues. The full variable domain, with the rest looked up from reference TRBV5-1 and TRBJ2-5, is KAGVTQTPRYLIKTRGQQVTLSCSPISGHRSVSWYQQTPGQGLQFLFEYFSETQRNKGNFPGRFSGRQFSNSRSEMNVSTLELGDSALYLCASSLTGYAGETQYFGPGTRLLVL.

The chain is built from TRBV28 and TRBJ1-1; D is ambiguous. The CDR3 loop spans 11 amino acids. Germline V gene lookup returns CDR1 MDHEN and CDR2 SYDVKM. V was cut by 2 bases and J by 8 bases, with 6 bases left in between. CDR3 amino acids: CASSLIAEAFF. CDR3 coding DNA: TGTGCCAGCAGTTTAATAGCCGAAGCTTTCTTT.

The rearrangement joins TRBV2 to TRBJ1-4; 9 bases fit TRBD1. This CDR3 has 14 amino acids. In germline, CDR1 is SNHLY, CDR2 FYNNEI. V gave up 6 bases and J gave up 3 bases; unmatched junction bases: 2. Here the CDR3 reads CASRRQGANEKLFF. In DNA form, the CDR3 reads TGTGCCAGCAGGAGACAGGGGGCTAATGAAAAACTGTTTTTT.

The V gene is TRBV2, the J gene TRBJ1-2; D gene ambiguous. V shed 9 bases and J shed 4 bases, with 15 bases lying between them. Germline V CDR1 and CDR2: SNHLY, FYNNEI. The CDR3 runs 13 residues. The CDR3 bases are TGTGCCAGTCGGACTCTAGCGACCTATGGCTACACCTTC. It yields the protein CASRTLATYGYTF.

This clone was detected a few times. This rearrangement joins TRBV18 to TRBJ2-5, with D possibly TRBD1 on 6 matching bases. The CDR3 loop spans 14 amino acids. Germline CDR1 and CDR2: KGHSH and LQKENI. Trimming stripped 3 bases from V and 5 bases from J, with 13 bases between. The CDR3 sequence: CASSPQGQRETQYF. As DNA, the CDR3 is TGTGCCAGCTCACCCCAGGGACAACGGGAGACCCAGTACTTC. Looking up the rest from reference TRBV18 and TRBJ2-5 gives the full variable domain: NAGVMQNPRHLVRRRGQEARLRCSPMKGHSHVYWYRQLPEEGLKFMVYLQKENIIDESGMPKERFSAEFPKEGPSILRIQQVVRGDSAAYFCASSPQGQRETQYFGPGTRLLVL.

This chain links TRBV5-4 with TRBJ2-5, with 9 bases matching TRBD1. V was clipped by 4 bases and J by 4 bases; unmatched bases: 8. Per germline, CDR1 SGHNT and CDR2 YYREEE (reference sequence). The CDR3 runs 15 residues. In DNA, the CDR3 is TGTGCCAGCAGCCCACTTGGGACAGGGTTAGAGACCCAGTACTTC. Translated: CASSPLGTGLETQYF.

The chain has TRBV7-9 and TRBJ1-3, with a weak D call TRBD1 (5 bases). V lost 3 bases and J 0 bases, leaving 21 bases between the germline ends. Germline-derived CDR1 and CDR2 are SEHNR and FQNEAQ (reference sequence). The CDR3 totals 19 residues. The CDR3, as DNA: TGTGCCAGCAGCTTTATGGCCAGGGTTTCTTATCGCTCTGGAAACACCATATATTTT. It encodes CASSFMARVSYRSGNTIYF. The entire variable domain, with the rest obtained from reference TRBV7-9 and TRBJ1-3, is as follows: DTGVSQNPRHKITKRGQNVTFRCDPISEHNRLYWYRQTLGQGPEFLTYFQNEAQLEKSRLLSDRFSAERPKGSFSTLEIQRTEQGDSAMYLCASSFMARVSYRSGNTIYFGEGSWLTVV.

This clone has only one observation. The V gene is TRBV6-5, the J gene TRBJ2-3, with D possibly being TRBD1 (6 bases). V was cut by 6 bases and J by 2 bases, with 15 bases left in between. Germline CDR1 and CDR2: MNHEY and SVGAGI. The CDR3 contains 15 residues. CDR3 sequence reads: CASRGGRGPTDTQYF. The CDR3 nucleotides read TGTGCCAGCAGAGGCGGCAGGGGACCCACAGATACGCAGTATTTT.

The chain uses TRBV9 and TRBJ2-3; 13 bases are a match to TRBD2. Trimming cost V 0 bases and J 6 bases; bases outside gene matches: 7. The CDR3 is made up of 17 amino acids. Germline CDR1 reads SGDLS; CDR2 reads YYNGEE. CDR3 region: CASSVGGLAGVGDTQYF. CDR3 bases: TGTGCCAGCAGCGTAGGAGGACTAGCGGGAGTCGGGGATACGCAGTATTTT. Supplemented by reference TRBV9 and TRBJ2-3, the full variable domain reads DSGVTQTPKHLITATGQRVTLRCSPRSGDLSVYWYQQSLDQGLQFLIQYYNGEERAKGNILERFSAQQFPDLHSELNLSSLELGDSALYFCASSVGGLAGVGDTQYFGPGTRLTVL.

The chain joins TRBV19 to TRBJ2-1; 10 nucleotides line up with TRBD2. Trimming cost V 3 bases and J 16 bases; bases outside gene matches: 18. This CDR3 is built from 16 residues. Germline CDR1 is LNHDA and CDR2 is SQIVND (reference sequence). The DNA for the CDR3 is TGTGCCAGTAGTATTTCTTGGACTAGCGGAGGCCGGGAGAGCTTCTTC. Encoded protein: CASSISWTSGGRESFF.

V and J are TRBV7-9 and TRBJ1-1; 7 bases fit TRBD1. The CDR3 loop spans 13 amino acids. Per germline, CDR1 SEHNR and CDR2 FQNEAQ (reference sequence). The junction had 6 bases not matched to a gene; V was cut back by 6 bases and J by 5 bases. In DNA, the CDR3 is TGTGCCAGCAGGTCCCGACAGGGTACTGAAGCTTTCTTT. This encodes CASRSRQGTEAFF.

The V and J genes are TRBV3-1 (or the pseudogene TRBV3-2) and TRBJ1-2; 7 bases map to TRBD1. This CDR3 spans 14 amino acids. Germline CDR1 LGHDT, CDR2 YNNKEL (reference sequence). The J segment lost 4 bases and the V segment lost 2 bases, leaving 4 bases of the junction unmatched. As DNA, the CDR3 is TGTGCCAGCAGCCAACTTGGACAGGTCTATGGCTACACCTTC. Translation gives CASSQLGQVYGYTF.

The rearrangement joins TRBV2 to TRBJ2-1; 7 bases are a match to TRBD2. The germline CDR1 and CDR2 sequences are SNHLY and FYNNEI. The CDR3 spans 13 residues. The V and J ends lost 8 bases and 7 bases, in that order; junction bases with no gene match: 8. The CDR3: CASRLRGENEQFF. CDR3 nucleotides: TGTGCCAGCCGACTCCGGGGGGAGAATGAGCAGTTCTTC. The variable domain in full, completed from reference TRBV2 and TRBJ2-1, reads EPEVTQTPSHQVTQMGQEVILRCVPISNHLYFYWYRQILGQKVEFLVSFYNNEISEKSEIFDDQFSVERPDGSNFTLKIRSTKLEDSAMYFCASRLRGENEQFFGPGTRLTVL.

The chain carries TRBV18 and TRBJ1-1, with 8 bases that match TRBD1. Germline V gene lookup returns CDR1 KGHSH and CDR2 LQKENI. This CDR3 has 15 amino acids. V dropped 6 bases and J dropped 2; count of bases not matched to a gene: 8. CDR3 loop: CASSLGQGPNTEAFF. DNA of the CDR3: TGTGCCAGCTCGCTAGGACAGGGACCCAACACTGAAGCTTTCTTT.

V is TRBV19 and J is TRBJ2-1, with D maybe TRBD1 (6 bases). The germline V and J ends were trimmed by 5 bases and 7 bases, with 15 bases remaining between them. The CDR3 runs 14 residues. CDR1 and CDR2 from the germline V gene are LNHDA and SQIVND (reference sequence). The chain's CDR3 is CASSPSGTTNEQFF. The DNA for the CDR3 is TGTGCCAGTAGTCCCTCCGGGACAACGAATGAGCAGTTCTTC.